The rows below give T cell receptor beta chains drawn from one sample of a study of T cell responses to AZD1222 COVID-19 vaccine. Some clones are missing from TCRdb's copy, which holds only in-frame ones; the method was immunoSEQ multiplex PCR. The table lists fewer than 65,000 clones, more than 70% of them singletons. Sequences were derived from peripheral blood, sampled 28 days after the second AZD1222 dose. The receptors derive from an adult who received the AZD1222 COVID-19 vaccine. The CDR3 runs from the conserved cysteine through the conserved F or W. Size tells how often a clone was seen (once, few, many) or the class of an expanded clone, and some rows leave it out.

-,TRBV9,CASSFGVSGNTIYF
-,TRBV11-2,CASSPGNTEAFF
-,TRBV30,CAWSGDTGYNEQFF
-,TRBV24-1,CATSDSGSYEQYF
-,TRBV7-9,CAQGTEDPYEQYF
-,TRBV27,CASSFRGPNRGETQYF
-,TRBV5-5,CASSRGPNTEAFF
-,TRBV19,CASSPPGTSVEEQYF
-,TRBV7-9,CASSLAGGLGEQFF
-,TRBV18,CASSPRTGDEKLFF
-,TRBV21-1,CASSKGRTGLGEVEQFF
-,TRBV11-3,CASSLDGPTTGELFF
-,TRBV19,CASQTSGVSTDTQYF
-,TRBV7-2,CASSLVVFREPQHF
-,TRBV5-5,CASSPRTSSYGYTF
-,TRBV7-6,CASSQGAGTNTGELFF
-,TRBV4-2,CASSQSGNNNEQFF
-,TRBV7-2,CASSSDRVGTGELFF
-,TRBV9,CASSGTSGGGYEQYF
-,TRBV9,CASSLGGGTEAFF
-,TRBV9,CASSSGPTEALHF
-,TRBV15,CATRGDGYFGEQYF
-,TRBV9,CASSRRLGNGYTF
-,TRBV9,CASSRDRATDTQYF
-,TRBV27,CASSSPGLAGPEPYNEQFF
few,TRBV5-5,CASTIAGGLDNEQFF
-,TRBV2,CASRTYEAFF
-,TRBV5-1,CASSPQARAYGYTF
-,TRBV27,CASRPDLGGEQFF
-,TRBV10-1,CASSMAGTSGSVEQFF
-,TRBV7-8,CASSLKPWGSQYEQYF
-,TRBV7-8,CASSSPLGGGNGELFF
once,TRBV6-5,CASSGSATTNEKLFF
-,TRBV18,CASSLADRPYNEQFF
-,TRBV9,CASSRLGQDTQYF
-,TRBV20-1,CSAVDSYEQYF
-,TRBV20-1,CSASRQEVGTGELFF
-,TRBV10-3,CAISDGQGIRGYTF
few,TRBV18,CASSPLPDSYGYTF
-,TRBV27,CASKGGSGNQPQHF
-,TRBV5-1,CASSLHTTSGKLSYEQYF
-,TRBV2,CASSGQLASNQPQHF
-,TRBV11-2,CASSFSSNTGELFF
-,TRBV10-2,CASSESGSSREAFF
-,TRBV2,CASSLGGGGSTDTQYF
-,TRBV10-3,CATLGSYEQYF
-,TRBV7-9,CASSLRGSRFGNTIYF
-,TRBV3-1/TRBV3-2,CASSQRGSTDTQYF
-,TRBV5-6,CASSLTGTGSNYGYTF
-,TRBV6-6,CASSYAQGRNNEQFF
-,TRBV18,CASSPTAGNRANYGYTF
-,TRBV30,CAWAAENTIYF
-,TRBV11-3,CARGTGVETQYF
once,TRBV11-3,CASSLWGTDTGELFF
-,TRBV7-2,CASSLEVGTGWFF
-,TRBV5-6,CASSLLGGGVIEQYF